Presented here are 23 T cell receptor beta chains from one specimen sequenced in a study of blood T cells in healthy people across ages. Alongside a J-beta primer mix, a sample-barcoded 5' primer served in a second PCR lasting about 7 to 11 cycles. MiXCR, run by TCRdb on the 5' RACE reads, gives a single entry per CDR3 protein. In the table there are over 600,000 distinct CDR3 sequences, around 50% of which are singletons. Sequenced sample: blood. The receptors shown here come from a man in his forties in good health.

Here the CDR3 reads CASSVRTGALREQYF. CDR3 nucleotide sequence: TGTGCCAGCAGCGTAAGGACAGGGGCGTTGCGGGAGCAGTACTTC. The chain carries TRBV5-5 and TRBJ2-7; 9 bases are shared with TRBD1. Per germline, CDR1 SGHKS and CDR2 YYEKEE (reference sequence). The CDR3 extends over 15 amino acids. J lost 7 bases, V lost 4 bases, and 12 bases had no gene match.

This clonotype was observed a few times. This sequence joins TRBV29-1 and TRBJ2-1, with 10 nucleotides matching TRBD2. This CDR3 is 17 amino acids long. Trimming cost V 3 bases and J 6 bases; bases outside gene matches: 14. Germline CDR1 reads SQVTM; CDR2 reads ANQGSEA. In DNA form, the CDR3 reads TGCAGCGTTGAGAGGCGGAGTCTAGCGGGGGCCTTCAATGAGCAGTTCTTC. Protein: CSVERRSLAGAFNEQFF.

The CDR3 DNA reads as TGTGCCAGCAGCCCCAGCGGCTACCTTAACTATGGCTACACCTTC. Protein product: CASSPSGYLNYGYTF. The genes are TRBV7-9 and TRBJ1-2; no clear D. Germline assignment: CDR1 SEHNR and CDR2 FQNEAQ (reference sequence). V shed 5 bases and J shed 1 base, with 14 bases lying between them. The CDR3 is 15 amino acids.

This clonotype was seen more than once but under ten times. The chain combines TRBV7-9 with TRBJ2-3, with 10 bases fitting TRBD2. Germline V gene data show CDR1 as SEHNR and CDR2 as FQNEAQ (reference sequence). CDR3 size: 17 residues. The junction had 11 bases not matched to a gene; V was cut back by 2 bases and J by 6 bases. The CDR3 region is CASSLPAGGRYRDTQYF. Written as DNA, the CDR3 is TGTGCCAGCAGCTTACCAGCGGGGGGGCGTTACAGGGATACGCAGTATTTT.

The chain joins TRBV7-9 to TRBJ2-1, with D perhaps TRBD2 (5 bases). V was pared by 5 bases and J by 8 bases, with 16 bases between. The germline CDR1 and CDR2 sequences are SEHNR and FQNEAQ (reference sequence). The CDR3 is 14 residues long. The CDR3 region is CASSLLISDDEQFF. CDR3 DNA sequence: TGTGCCAGCAGCCTATTAATTAGCGACGATGAGCAGTTCTTC. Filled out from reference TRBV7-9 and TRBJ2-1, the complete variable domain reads DTGVSQNPRHKITKRGQNVTFRCDPISEHNRLYWYRQTLGQGPEFLTYFQNEAQLEKSRLLSDRFSAERPKGSFSTLEIQRTEQGDSAMYLCASSLLISDDEQFFGPGTRLTVL.

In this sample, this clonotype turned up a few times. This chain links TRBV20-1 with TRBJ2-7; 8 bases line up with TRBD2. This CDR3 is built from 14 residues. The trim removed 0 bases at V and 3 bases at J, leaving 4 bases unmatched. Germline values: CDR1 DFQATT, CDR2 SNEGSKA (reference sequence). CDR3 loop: CSAREDGRVYEQYF. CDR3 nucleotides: TGCAGTGCTAGAGAAGACGGGAGGGTCTACGAGCAGTACTTC.

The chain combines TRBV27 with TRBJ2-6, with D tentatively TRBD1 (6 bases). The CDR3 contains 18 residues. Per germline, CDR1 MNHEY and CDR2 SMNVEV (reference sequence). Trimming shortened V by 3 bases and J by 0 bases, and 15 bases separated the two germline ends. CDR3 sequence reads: CASSFVPGQSSGANVLTF. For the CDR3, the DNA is TGTGCCAGCAGTTTCGTACCGGGACAAAGCTCTGGGGCCAACGTCCTGACTTTC.

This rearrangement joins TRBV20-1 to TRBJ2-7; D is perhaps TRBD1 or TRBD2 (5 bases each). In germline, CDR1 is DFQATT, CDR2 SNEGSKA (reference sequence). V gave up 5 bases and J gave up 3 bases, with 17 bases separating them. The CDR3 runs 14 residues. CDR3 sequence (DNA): TGCAGTGCTCTTACCGGGACCGACTTCTACGAGCAGTACTTC. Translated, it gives CSALTGTDFYEQYF.

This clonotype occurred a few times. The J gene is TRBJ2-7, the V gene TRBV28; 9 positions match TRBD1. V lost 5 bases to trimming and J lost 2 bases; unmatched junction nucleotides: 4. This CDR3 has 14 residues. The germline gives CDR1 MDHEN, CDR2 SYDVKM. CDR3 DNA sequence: TGTGCCAGCAGTGACAGGGGGTCAACCTACGAGCAGTACTTC. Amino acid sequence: CASSDRGSTYEQYF.

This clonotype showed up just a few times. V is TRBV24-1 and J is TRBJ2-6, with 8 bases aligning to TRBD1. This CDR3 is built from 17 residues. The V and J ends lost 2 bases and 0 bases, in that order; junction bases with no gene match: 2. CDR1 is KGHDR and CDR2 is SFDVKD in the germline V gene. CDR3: CATSDSGQGSGANVLTF. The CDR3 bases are TGTGCCACCAGTGATTCCGGACAGGGCTCTGGGGCCAACGTCCTGACTTTC.

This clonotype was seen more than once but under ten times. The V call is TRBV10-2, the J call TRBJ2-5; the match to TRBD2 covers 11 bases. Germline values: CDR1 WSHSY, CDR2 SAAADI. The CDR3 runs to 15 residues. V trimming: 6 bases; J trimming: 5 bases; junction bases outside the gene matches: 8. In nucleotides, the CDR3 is TGCGCCAGCAGAGATAGCGGGAGGGGTGGGGAGACCCAGTACTTC. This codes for CASRDSGRGGETQYF.

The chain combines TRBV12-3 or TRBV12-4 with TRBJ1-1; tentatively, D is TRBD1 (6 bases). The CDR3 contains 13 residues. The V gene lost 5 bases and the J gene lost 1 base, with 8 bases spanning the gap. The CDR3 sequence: CASSQGTNTEAFF. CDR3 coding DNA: TGTGCCAGCAGTCAGGGGACGAACACTGAAGCTTTCTTT.

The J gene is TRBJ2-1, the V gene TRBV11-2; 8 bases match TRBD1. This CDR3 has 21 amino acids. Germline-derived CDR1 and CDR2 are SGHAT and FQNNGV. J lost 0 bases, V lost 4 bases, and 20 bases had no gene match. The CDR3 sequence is CASSSTGGQGLVATSYNEQFF. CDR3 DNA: TGTGCCAGCAGCTCCACGGGCGGACAGGGTTTGGTAGCGACCTCCTACAATGAGCAGTTCTTC.

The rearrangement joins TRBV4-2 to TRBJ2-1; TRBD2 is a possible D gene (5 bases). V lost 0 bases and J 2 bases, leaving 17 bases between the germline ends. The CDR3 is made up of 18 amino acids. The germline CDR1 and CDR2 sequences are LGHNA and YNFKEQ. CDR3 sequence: CASSQELGGLGTYNEQFF. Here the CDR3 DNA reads TGTGCCAGCAGCCAAGAATTGGGCGGGCTGGGAACCTACAATGAGCAGTTCTTC.

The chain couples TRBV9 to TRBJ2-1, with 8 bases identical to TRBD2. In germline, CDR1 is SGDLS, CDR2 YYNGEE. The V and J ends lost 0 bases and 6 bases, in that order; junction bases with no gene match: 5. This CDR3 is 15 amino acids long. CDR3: CASSVDGRALNEQFF. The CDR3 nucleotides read TGTGCCAGCAGCGTAGACGGGAGGGCCCTCAATGAGCAGTTCTTC.

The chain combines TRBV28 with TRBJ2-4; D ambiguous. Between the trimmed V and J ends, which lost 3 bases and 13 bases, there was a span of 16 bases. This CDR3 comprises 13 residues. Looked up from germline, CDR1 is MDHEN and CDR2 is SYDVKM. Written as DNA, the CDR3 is TGTGCCAGCAGTTTTCCTCTAAGGGATGAGCAGTACTTC. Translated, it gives CASSFPLRDEQYF.

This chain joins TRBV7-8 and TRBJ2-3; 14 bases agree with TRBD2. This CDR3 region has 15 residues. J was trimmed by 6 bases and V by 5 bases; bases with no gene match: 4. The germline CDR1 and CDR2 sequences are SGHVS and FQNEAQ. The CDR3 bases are TGTGCCAGCAGCGCGACTAGCGGGGGGGTTGATACGCAGTATTTT. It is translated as CASSATSGGVDTQYF.

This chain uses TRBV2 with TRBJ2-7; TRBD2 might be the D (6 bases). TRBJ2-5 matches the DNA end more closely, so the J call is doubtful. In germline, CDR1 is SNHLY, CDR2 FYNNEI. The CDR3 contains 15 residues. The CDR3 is CASSEVGGRGETQYF. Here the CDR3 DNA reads TGTGCCAGCAGTGAAGTCGGGGGTCGTGGGGAGACCCAGTACTTC.

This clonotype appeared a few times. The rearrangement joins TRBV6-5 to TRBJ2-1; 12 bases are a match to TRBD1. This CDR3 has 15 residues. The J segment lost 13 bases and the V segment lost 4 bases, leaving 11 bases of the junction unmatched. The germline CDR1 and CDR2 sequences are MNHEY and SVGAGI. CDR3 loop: CASSSGTGGGWVQFF. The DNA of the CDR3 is TGTGCCAGCAGTTCCGGGACAGGGGGCGGATGGGTTCAGTTCTTC.

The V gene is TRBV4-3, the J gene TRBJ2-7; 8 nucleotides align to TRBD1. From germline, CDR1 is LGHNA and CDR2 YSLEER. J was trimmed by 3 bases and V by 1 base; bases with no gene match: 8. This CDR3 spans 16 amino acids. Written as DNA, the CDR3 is TGCGCCAGCAGCCAAGTCTTCGGACAGGGCTACTACGAGCAGTACTTC. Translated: CASSQVFGQGYYEQYF.

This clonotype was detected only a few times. In DNA, the CDR3 is TGTGCCAGCAGCCCCGCCCTAGGACTAGATGGGGGTACGCAGTATTTT. Encoded protein: CASSPALGLDGGTQYF. The chain joins TRBV5-5 to TRBJ2-3; 7 nucleotides agree with TRBD2. This CDR3 is built from 16 residues. After removal of 4 bases from V and 8 bases from J, the junction contained 16 bases not matched to a gene. CDR1 SGHKS and CDR2 YYEKEE come from the germline V gene (reference sequence).

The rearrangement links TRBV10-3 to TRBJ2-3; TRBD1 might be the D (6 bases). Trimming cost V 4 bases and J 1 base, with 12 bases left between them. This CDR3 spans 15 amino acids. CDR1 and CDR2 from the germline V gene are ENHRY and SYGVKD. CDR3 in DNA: TGTGCCATCAGTGGGACAGATCGAGGCACAGATACGCAGTATTTT. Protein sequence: CAISGTDRGTDTQYF.

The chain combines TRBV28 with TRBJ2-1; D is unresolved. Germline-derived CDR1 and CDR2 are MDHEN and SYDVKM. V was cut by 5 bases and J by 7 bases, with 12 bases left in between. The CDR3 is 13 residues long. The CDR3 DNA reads TGTGCCAGCAGTCCACCTGGGCGGAATGAGCAGTTCTTC. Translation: CASSPPGRNEQFF.